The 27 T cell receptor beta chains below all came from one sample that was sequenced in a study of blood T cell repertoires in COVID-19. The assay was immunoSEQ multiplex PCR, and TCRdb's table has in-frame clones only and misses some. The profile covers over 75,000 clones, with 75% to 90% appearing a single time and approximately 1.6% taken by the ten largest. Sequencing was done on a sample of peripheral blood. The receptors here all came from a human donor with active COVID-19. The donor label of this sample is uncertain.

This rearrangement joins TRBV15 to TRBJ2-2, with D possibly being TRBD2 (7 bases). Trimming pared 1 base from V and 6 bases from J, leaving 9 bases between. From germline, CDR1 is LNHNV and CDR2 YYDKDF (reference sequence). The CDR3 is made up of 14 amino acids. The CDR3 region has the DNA TGTGCCACCAGCAGAGGGGGGGGCCCCGGGGAGCTGTTTTTT. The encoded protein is CATSRGGGPGELFF.

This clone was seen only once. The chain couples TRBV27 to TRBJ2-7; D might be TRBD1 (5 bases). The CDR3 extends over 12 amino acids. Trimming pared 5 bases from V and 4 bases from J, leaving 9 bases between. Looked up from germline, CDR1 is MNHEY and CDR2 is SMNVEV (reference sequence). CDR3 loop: CASSLDRYEQYF. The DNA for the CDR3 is TGTGCCAGCAGTCTCGACAGATACGAGCAGTACTTC.

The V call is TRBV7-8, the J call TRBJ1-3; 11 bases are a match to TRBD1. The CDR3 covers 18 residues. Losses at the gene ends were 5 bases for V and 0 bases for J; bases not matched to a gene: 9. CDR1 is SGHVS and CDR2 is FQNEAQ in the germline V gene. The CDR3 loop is CASSPRDRGTYSGNTIYF. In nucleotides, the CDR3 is TGTGCCAGCAGCCCCCGGGACAGGGGGACCTACTCTGGAAACACCATATATTTT.

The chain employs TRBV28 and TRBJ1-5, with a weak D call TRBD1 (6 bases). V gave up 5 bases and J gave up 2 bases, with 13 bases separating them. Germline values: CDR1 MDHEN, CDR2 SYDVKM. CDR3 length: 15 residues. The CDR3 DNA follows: TGTGCCAGCAGTCTGGCAGGGGACGGCAATCAGCCCCAGCATTTT. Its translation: CASSLAGDGNQPQHF.

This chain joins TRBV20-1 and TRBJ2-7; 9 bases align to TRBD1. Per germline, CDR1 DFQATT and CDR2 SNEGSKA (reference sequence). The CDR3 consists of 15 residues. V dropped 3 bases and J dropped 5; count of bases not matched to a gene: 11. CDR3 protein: CSASHPGTGSHEQYF. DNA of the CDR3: TGCAGTGCTAGTCACCCCGGGACAGGGTCCCACGAGCAGTACTTC.

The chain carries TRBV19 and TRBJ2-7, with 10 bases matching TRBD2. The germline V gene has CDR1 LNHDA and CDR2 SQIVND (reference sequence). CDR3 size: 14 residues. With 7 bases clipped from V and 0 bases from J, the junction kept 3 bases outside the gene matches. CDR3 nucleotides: TGTGCCAGTACACCTAGCGGGAGCTCCTACGAGCAGTACTTC. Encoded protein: CASTPSGSSYEQYF.

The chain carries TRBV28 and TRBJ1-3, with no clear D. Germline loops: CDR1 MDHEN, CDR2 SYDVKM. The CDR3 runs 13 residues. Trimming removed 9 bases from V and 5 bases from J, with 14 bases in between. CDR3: CASAEVLRNTIYF. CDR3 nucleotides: TGTGCCAGTGCGGAGGTCTTAAGAAACACCATATATTTT.

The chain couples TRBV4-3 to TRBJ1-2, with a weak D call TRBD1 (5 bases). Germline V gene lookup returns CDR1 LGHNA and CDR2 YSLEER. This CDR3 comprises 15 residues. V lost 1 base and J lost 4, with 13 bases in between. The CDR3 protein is CASSQVRGFGYGYTF. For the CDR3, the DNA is TGCGCCAGCAGCCAAGTACGGGGGTTCGGCTATGGCTACACCTTC.

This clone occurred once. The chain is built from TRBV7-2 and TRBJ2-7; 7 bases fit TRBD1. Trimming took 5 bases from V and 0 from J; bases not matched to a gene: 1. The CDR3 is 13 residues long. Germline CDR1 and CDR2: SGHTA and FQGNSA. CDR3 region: CASSRQGSYEQYF. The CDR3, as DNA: TGTGCCAGCAGCCGACAGGGCTCCTACGAGCAGTACTTC.

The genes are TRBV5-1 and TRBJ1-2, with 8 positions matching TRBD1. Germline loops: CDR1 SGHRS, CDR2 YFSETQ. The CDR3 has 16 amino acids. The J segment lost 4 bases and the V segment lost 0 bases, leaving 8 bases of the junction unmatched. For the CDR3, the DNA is TGCGCCAGCAGCTTGGCAAAGCAGGGGGCGGCCTATGGCTACACCTTC. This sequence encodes CASSLAKQGAAYGYTF.

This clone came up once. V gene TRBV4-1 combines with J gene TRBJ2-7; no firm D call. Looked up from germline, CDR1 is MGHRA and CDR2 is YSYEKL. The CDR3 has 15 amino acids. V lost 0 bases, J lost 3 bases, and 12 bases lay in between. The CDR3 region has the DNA TGCGCCAGCAGCCAAGATATTGAGAGCATCTACGAGCAGTACTTC. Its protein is CASSQDIESIYEQYF.

CDR3 loop: CASSARGGESGNTIYF. CDR3 in DNA: TGTGCCAGCAGCGCGCGGGGGGGTGAATCTGGAAACACCATATATTTT. The rearrangement uses TRBV6-4 and TRBJ1-3; D might be TRBD1 (5 bases). The CDR3 extends over 16 amino acids. Trimming cost V 6 bases and J 1 base, with 16 bases left between them. Looked up from germline, CDR1 is MRHNA and CDR2 is SNTAGT.

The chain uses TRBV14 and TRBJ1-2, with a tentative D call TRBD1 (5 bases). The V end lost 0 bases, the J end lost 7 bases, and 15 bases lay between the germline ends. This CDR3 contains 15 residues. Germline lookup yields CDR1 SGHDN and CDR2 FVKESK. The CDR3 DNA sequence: TGTGCCAGCAGCCAAGAGTTGGGAGGGGTTCGTGGCTACACCTTC. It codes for CASSQELGGVRGYTF.

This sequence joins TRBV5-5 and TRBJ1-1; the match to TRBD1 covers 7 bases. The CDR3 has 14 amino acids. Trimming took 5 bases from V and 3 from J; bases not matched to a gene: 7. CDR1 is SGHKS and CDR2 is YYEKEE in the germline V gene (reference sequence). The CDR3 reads CASSRQGIDTEAFF. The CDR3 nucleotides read TGTGCCAGCAGTCGACAGGGAATCGACACTGAAGCTTTCTTT.

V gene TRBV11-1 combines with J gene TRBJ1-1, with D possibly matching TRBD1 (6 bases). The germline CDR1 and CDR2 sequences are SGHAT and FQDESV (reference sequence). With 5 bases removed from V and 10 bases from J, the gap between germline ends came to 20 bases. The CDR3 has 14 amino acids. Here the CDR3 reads CASSVSRGDITAFF. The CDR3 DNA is TGTGCCAGCAGCGTGAGCAGAGGGGACATAACAGCTTTCTTT.

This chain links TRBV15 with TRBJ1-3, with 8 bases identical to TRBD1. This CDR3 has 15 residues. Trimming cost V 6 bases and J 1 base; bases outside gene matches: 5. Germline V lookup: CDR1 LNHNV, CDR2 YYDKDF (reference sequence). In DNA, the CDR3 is TGTGCCACCAGGGACAGGGCTTCGTCTGGAAACACCATATATTTT. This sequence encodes CATRDRASSGNTIYF.

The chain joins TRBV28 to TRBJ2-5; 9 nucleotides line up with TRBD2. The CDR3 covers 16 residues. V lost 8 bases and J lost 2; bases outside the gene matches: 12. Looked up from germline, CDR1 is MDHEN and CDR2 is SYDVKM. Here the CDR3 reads CASVASGALVQETQYF. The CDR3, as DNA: TGTGCCAGCGTCGCTAGCGGGGCGCTCGTTCAAGAGACCCAGTACTTC. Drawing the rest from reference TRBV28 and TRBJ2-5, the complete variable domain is DVKVTQSSRYLVKRTGEKVFLECVQDMDHENMFWYRQDPGLGLRLIYFSYDVKMKEKGDIPEGYSVSREKKERFSLILESASTNQTSMYLCASVASGALVQETQYFGPGTRLLVL.

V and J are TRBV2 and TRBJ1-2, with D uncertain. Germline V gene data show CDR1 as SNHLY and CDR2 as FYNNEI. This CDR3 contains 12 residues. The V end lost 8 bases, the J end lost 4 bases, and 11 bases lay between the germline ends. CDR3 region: CASSEDLYGYTF. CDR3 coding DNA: TGTGCCAGCTCGGAGGATCTCTATGGCTACACCTTC. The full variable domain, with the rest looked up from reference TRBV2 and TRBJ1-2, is EPEVTQTPSHQVTQMGQEVILRCVPISNHLYFYWYRQILGQKVEFLVSFYNNEISEKSEIFDDQFSVERPDGSNFTLKIRSTKLEDSAMYFCASSEDLYGYTFGSGTRLTVV.

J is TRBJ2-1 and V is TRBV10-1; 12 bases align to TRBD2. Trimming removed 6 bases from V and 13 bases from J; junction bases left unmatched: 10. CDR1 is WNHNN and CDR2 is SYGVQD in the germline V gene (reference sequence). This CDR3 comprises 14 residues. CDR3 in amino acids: CASRQKLAGGPQFF. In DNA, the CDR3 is TGCGCCAGCAGGCAGAAACTAGCGGGGGGCCCCCAGTTCTTC.

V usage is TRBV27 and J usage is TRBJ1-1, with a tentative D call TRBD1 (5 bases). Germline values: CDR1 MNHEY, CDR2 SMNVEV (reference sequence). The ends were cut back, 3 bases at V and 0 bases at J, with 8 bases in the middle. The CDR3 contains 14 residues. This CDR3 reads CASSLGGVNTEAFF. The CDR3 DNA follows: TGTGCCAGCAGTTTGGGGGGGGTGAACACTGAAGCTTTCTTT.

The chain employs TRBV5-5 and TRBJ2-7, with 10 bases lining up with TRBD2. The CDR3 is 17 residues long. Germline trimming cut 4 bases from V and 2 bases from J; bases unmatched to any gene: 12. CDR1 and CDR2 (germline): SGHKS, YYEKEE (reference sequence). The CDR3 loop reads CASSKNSGGTSTYEQYF. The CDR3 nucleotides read TGTGCCAGCAGCAAGAATAGCGGGGGGACCAGTACCTACGAGCAGTACTTC.

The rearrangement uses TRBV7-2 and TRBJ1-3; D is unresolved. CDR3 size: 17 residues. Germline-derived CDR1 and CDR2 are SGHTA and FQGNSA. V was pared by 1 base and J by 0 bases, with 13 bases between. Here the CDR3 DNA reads TGTGCCAGCAGCTTAGATACTGGGCAGAACTCTGGAAACACCATATATTTT. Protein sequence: CASSLDTGQNSGNTIYF.

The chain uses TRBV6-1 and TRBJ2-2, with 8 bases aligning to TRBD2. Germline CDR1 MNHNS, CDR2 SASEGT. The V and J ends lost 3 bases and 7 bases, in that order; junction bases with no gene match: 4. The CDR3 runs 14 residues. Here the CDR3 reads CASSDSGGHGELFF. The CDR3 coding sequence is TGTGCCAGCAGTGACAGCGGGGGACACGGGGAGCTGTTTTTT.

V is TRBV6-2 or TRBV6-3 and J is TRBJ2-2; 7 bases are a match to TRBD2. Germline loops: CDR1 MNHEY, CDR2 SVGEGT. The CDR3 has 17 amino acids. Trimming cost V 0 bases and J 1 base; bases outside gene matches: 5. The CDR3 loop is CASSYSNPSGNTGELFF. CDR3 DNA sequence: TGTGCCAGCAGTTACTCGAACCCTAGCGGGAACACCGGGGAGCTGTTTTTT.

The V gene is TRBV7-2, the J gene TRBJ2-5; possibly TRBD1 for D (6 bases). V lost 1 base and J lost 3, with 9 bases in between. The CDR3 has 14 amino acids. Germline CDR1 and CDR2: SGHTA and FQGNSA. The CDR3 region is CASSLVQGKETQYF. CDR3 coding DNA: TGTGCCAGCAGCTTAGTTCAGGGGAAAGAGACCCAGTACTTC.

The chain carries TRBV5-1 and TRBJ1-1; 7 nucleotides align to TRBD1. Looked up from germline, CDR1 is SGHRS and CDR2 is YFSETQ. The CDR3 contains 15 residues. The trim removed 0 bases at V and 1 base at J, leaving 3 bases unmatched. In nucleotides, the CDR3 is TGCGCCAGCAGCTTGGTGGCAGGGGGGAACACTGAAGCTTTCTTT. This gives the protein CASSLVAGGNTEAFF.

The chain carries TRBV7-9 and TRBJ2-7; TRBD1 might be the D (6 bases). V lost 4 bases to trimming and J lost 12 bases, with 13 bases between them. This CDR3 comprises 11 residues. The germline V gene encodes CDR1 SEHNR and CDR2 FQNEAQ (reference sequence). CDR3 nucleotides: TGTGCCAGCAGCTCTACACAGGGCATGTACTTC. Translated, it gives CASSSTQGMYF.